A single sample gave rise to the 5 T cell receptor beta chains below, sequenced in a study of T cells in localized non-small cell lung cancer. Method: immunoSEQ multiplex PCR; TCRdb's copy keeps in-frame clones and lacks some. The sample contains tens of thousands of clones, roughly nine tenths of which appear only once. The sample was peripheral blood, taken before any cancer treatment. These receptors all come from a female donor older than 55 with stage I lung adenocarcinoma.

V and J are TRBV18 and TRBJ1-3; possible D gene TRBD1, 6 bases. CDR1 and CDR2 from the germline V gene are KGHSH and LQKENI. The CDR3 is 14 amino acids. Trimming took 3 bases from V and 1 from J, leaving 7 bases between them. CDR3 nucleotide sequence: TGTGCCAGCTCACCGGACAGTTCTGGAAACACCATATATTTT. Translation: CASSPDSSGNTIYF.

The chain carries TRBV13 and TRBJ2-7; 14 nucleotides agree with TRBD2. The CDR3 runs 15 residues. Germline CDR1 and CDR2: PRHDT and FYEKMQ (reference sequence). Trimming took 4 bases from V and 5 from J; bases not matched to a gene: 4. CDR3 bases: TGTGCCAGCAGCTCTGGACTAGCGGGAGGCCACGAGCAGTACTTC. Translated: CASSSGLAGGHEQYF.

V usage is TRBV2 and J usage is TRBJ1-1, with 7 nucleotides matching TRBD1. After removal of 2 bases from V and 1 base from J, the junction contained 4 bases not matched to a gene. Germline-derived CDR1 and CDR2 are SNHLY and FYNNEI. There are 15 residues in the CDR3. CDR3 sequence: CASSELGQSNTEAFF. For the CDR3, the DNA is TGTGCCAGCAGTGAATTGGGACAGTCGAACACTGAAGCTTTCTTT.

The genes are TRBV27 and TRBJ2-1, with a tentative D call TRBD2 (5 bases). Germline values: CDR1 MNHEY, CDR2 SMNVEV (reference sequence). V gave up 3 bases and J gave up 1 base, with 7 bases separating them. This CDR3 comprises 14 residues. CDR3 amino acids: CASSFTSSYNEQFF. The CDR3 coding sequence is TGTGCCAGCAGTTTCACTAGTTCCTACAATGAGCAGTTCTTC.

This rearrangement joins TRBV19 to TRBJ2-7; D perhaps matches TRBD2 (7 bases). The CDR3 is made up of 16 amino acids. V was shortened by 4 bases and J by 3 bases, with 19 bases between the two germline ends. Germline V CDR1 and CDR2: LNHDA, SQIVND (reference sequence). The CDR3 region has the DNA TGTGCCAGTAGTAAGGGAGACGGGGGGCTGTTCTACGAGCAGTACTTC. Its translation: CASSKGDGGLFYEQYF. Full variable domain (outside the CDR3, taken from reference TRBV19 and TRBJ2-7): DGGITQSPKYLFRKEGQNVTLSCEQNLNHDAMYWYRQDPGQGLRLIYYSQIVNDFQKGDIAEGYSVSREKKESFPLTVTSAQKNPTAFYLCASSKGDGGLFYEQYFGPGTRLTVT.